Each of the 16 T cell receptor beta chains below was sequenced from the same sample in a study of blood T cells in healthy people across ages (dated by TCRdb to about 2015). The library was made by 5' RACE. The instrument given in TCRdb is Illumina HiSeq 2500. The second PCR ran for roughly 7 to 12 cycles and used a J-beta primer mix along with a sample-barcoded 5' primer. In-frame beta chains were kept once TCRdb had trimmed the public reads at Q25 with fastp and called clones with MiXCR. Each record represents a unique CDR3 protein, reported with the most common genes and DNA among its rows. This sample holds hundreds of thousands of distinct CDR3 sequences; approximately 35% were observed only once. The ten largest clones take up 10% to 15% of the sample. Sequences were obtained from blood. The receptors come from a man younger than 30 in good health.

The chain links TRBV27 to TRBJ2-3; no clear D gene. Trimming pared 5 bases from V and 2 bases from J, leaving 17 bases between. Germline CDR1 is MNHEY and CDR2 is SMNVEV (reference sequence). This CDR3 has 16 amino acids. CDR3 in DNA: TGTGCCAGCAGTCCCACCAATGTGGAAGTCACAGATACGCAGTATTTT. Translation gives CASSPTNVEVTDTQYF.

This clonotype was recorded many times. CDR3 amino acids: CASSPLDSPNRETQYF. CDR3 in DNA: TGTGCCAGTAGTCCGTTGGATTCCCCCAATAGGGAGACCCAGTACTTC. The chain carries TRBV19 and TRBJ2-5; D remains ambiguous. Trimming took 5 bases from V and 5 from J, leaving 21 bases between them. This CDR3 region has 16 residues. The V gene's germline CDR1 is LNHDA and CDR2 SQIVND (reference sequence).

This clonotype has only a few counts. The CDR3 protein is CASSLRGGVYGTDTQYF. The CDR3 DNA sequence: TGTGCCAGCAGCTTACGGGGGGGGGTTTATGGCACAGATACGCAGTATTTT. The chain carries TRBV7-3 and TRBJ2-3, with 8 nucleotides matching TRBD2. Per germline, CDR1 SGHTA and CDR2 FQGTGA. V lost 2 bases to trimming and J lost 1 base; unmatched junction nucleotides: 8. This CDR3 has 17 amino acids.

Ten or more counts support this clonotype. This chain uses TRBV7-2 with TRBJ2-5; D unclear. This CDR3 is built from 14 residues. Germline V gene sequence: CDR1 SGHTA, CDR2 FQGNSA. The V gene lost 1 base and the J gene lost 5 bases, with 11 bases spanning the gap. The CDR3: CASSLVVVGETQYF. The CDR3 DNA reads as TGTGCCAGCAGCTTAGTAGTTGTGGGGGAGACCCAGTACTTC.

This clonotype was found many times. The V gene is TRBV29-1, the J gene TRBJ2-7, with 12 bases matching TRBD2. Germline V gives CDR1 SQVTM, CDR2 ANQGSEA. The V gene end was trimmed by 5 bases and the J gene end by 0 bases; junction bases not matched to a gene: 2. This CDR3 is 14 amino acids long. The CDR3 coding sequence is TGCAGCGTTCGGACTAGCGGGGACTCCTACGAGCAGTACTTC. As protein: CSVRTSGDSYEQYF.

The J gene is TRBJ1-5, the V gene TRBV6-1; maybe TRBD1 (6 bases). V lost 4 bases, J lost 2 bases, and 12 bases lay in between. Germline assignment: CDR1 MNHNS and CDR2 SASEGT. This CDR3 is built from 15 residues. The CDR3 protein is CASSGMEGGNQPQHF. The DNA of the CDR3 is TGTGCCAGCAGTGGGATGGAGGGGGGCAATCAGCCCCAGCATTTT.

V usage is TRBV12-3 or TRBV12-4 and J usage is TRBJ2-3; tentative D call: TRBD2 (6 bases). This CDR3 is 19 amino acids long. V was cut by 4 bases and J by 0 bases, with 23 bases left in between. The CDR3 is CASSYGSGAEESSTDTQYF. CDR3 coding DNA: TGTGCCAGCAGTTATGGGTCGGGAGCCGAAGAATCTAGCACAGATACGCAGTATTTT.

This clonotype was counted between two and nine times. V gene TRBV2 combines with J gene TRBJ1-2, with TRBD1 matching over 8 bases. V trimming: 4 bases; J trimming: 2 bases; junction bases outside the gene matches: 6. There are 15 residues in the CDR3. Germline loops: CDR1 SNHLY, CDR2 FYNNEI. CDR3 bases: TGTGCCAGCAGTGTCGGCAGGGGGCAGAACTATGGCTACACCTTC. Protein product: CASSVGRGQNYGYTF. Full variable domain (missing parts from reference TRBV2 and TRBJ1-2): EPEVTQTPSHQVTQMGQEVILRCVPISNHLYFYWYRQILGQKVEFLVSFYNNEISEKSEIFDDQFSVERPDGSNFTLKIRSTKLEDSAMYFCASSVGRGQNYGYTFGSGTRLTVV.

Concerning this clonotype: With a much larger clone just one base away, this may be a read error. This CDR3 reads CSVEDRTGSDNEQYF. CDR3 DNA sequence: TGCAGCGTTGAAGATCGGACAGGGTCCGACAATGAGCAGTACTTC. The chain uses TRBV29-1 and TRBJ2-7, with 8 bases lining up with TRBD1. With 0 bases clipped from V and 7 bases from J, the junction kept 11 bases outside the gene matches. The CDR3 loop spans 15 amino acids. The germline gives CDR1 SQVTM, CDR2 ANQGSEA.

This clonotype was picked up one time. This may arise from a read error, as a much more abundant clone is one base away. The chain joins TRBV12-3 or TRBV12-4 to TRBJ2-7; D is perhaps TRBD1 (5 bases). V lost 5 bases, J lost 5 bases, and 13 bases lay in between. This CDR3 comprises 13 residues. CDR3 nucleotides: TGTGCCAGCAGTCCACTCTGGGGCCACGAGCAGTACTTC. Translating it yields CASSPLWGHEQYF.

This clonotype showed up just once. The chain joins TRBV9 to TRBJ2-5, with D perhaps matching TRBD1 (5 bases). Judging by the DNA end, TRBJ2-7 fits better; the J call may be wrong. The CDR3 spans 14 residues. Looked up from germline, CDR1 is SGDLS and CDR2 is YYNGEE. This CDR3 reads CASSTLTQQAEQYF. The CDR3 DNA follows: TGTGCCAGCAGCACCCTAACTCAACAGGCCGAGCAGTACTTC.

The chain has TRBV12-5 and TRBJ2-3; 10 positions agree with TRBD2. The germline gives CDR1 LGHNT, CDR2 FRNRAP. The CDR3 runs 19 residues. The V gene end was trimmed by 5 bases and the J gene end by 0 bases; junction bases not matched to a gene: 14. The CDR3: CASGLPGLAANSSTDTQYF. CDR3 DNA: TGTGCTAGTGGTCTACCCGGACTAGCGGCAAACTCTAGCACAGATACGCAGTATTTT. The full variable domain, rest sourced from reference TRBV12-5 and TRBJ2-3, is DARVTQTPRHKVTEMGQEVTMRCQPILGHNTVFWYRQTMMQGLELLAYFRNRAPLDDSGMPKDRFSAEMPDATLATLKIQPSEPRDSAVYFCASGLPGLAANSSTDTQYFGPGTRLTVL.

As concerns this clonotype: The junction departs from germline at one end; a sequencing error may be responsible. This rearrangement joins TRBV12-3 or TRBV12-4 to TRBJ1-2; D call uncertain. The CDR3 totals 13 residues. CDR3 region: CASIEDGNYGHTF. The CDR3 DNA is TGTGCCAGCATCGAGGACGGCAACTATGGCCACACCTTC.

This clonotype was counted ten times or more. CDR3 residues: CSARVGGSQNEQFF. The CDR3 DNA follows: TGCAGTGCTAGAGTTGGGGGGTCCCAAAATGAGCAGTTCTTC. J is TRBJ2-1 and V is TRBV20-1, with D possibly matching TRBD2 (6 bases). The germline V gene has CDR1 DFQATT and CDR2 SNEGSKA (reference sequence). CDR3 size: 14 residues. V was clipped by 1 base and J by 7 bases, with 14 bases between them.

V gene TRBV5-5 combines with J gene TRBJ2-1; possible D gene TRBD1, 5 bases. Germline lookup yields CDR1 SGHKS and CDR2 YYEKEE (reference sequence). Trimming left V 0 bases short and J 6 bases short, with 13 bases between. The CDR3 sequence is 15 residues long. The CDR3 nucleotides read TGTGCCAGCAGCTTGGCGGCAGGGTGGAGCAATGAGCAGTTCTTC. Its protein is CASSLAAGWSNEQFF.

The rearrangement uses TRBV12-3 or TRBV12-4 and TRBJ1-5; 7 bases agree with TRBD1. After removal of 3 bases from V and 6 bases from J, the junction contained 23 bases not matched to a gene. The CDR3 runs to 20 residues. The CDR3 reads CASSFFRTHDRVRERQPQHF. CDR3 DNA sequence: TGTGCCAGCAGTTTTTTTAGGACGCATGACAGGGTGAGGGAGCGTCAGCCCCAGCATTTT.